This T cell receptor beta chain was sequenced during a study of blood T cell repertoires in COVID-19. The V end lost 6 bases, the J end lost 0 bases, and 21 bases lay between the germline ends. This CDR3 spans 19 amino acids. Looked up from germline, CDR1 is KGHSH and CDR2 is LQKENI. This clone was counted between two and nine times. Profiled with immunoSEQ multiplex PCR; TCRdb holds only in-frame clones, not every one. This sample has 130,000 or so clones, with around 79% found just once. Sequencing was performed on peripheral blood. The V and J genes are TRBV18 and TRBJ2-6, with a tentative D call TRBD1 (6 bases). The sequence derives from an elderly man with acute or convalescent COVID-19. CDR3 amino acids: CASSGLPKDRVSGANVLTF. The CDR3 nucleotides are TGTGCCAGCTCGGGGCTCCCGAAGGACAGAGTCTCTGGGGCCAACGTCCTGACTTTC. The entire variable domain, with the rest obtained from reference TRBV18 and TRBJ2-6, is as follows: NAGVMQNPRHLVRRRGQEARLRCSPMKGHSHVYWYRQLPEEGLKFMVYLQKENIIDESGMPKERFSAEFPKEGPSILRIQQVVRGDSAAYFCASSGLPKDRVSGANVLTFGAGSRLTVL.